This is a list of T cell receptor beta chains from one sample in a study of radiotherapy plus CTLA-4 blockade in lung cancer. Profiling relied on immunoSEQ multiplex PCR, and the TCRdb table lists in-frame clones only, not all of them. This repertoire shows about 25,000 clones, around 72% found once; its top ten account for about 3.7%. Sequenced material: peripheral blood, taken from a patient treated with radiotherapy plus ipilimumab. These TCRs come from a human donor with non-small cell lung cancer who had stable disease on radiotherapy plus ipilimumab. Each CDR3 is given with its conserved first and last residue. The D gene is left open where the match is weak. The size entry is marked missing in some rows and otherwise reads once, few, many or a size class.

few	TRBV5-1	NA	TRBJ2-7	CASSLGQGGSYEQYF	TGCGCCAGCAGCTTGGGGCAAGGGGGCTCCTACGAGCAGTACTTC
NA	TRBV5-1	TRBD2	TRBJ2-7	CASSLGTVGLAGNYEQYF	TGCGCCAGCAGCTTAGGGACAGTTGGACTAGCGGGGAACTACGAGCAGTACTTC
NA	TRBV11-2	NA	TRBJ2-1	CASNHSRTKLLQGNEQFF	TGTGCCAGCAATCATTCCCGGACTAAACTCCTGCAGGGCAATGAGCAGTTCTTC
NA	TRBV5-4	TRBD2	TRBJ2-7	CASSSRSAGGREQYF	TGTGCCAGCAGCTCGCGCTCAGCGGGAGGGCGCGAGCAGTACTTC
NA	TRBV11-2	NA	TRBJ2-3	CASSLGGARFTDTQYF	TGTGCCAGCAGCTTAGGGGGGGCGAGATTCACAGATACGCAGTATTTT
NA	TRBV7-2	TRBD2	TRBJ2-3	CASSSRTSGIDTQYF	TGTGCCAGCAGCTCGAGGACTAGCGGGATAGATACGCAGTATTTT
NA	TRBV11-3	TRBD2	TRBJ2-1	CASSPSGRASNEQFF	TGTGCCAGCAGTCCTAGCGGGAGGGCCTCGAATGAGCAGTTCTTC
NA	TRBV6-6	NA	TRBJ1-2	CASVAHYGYTF	TGTGCCAGCGTGGCCCACTATGGCTACACCTTC
NA	TRBV5-1	NA	TRBJ2-2	CASSLARETGELFF	TGCGCCAGCAGCTTGGCCCGGGAGACCGGGGAGCTGTTTTTT
NA	TRBV11-3	NA	TRBJ1-1	CASSFFRGNEAFF	TGTGCCAGCAGCTTCTTTAGAGGGAATGAAGCTTTCTTT
once	TRBV6-5	NA	TRBJ2-3	CASSYLSLSTDTQYF	TGTGCCAGCAGTTACCTAAGTTTAAGCACAGATACGCAGTATTTT
NA	TRBV7-9	NA	TRBJ2-2	CASSPGLYTGELFF	TGTGCCAGCAGCCCGGGACTCTACACCGGGGAGCTGTTTTTT
NA	TRBV4-1	TRBD2	TRBJ2-7	CASSQALAGDHEQYF	TGCGCCAGCAGTCAGGCGTTAGCGGGAGACCACGAGCAGTACTTC
NA	TRBV27	TRBD2	TRBJ2-2	CASRAGGPVTGELFF	TGTGCCAGCAGGGCGGGAGGGCCTGTCACCGGGGAGCTGTTTTTT
NA	TRBV10-1	NA	TRBJ2-7	CASSATYFFEQYF	TGCGCCAGCAGCGCAACTTACTTCTTCGAGCAGTACTTC
NA	TRBV11-3	NA	TRBJ2-5	CASSLGRTSTQYF	TGTGCCAGCAGCTTAGGCAGGACTTCGACCCAGTACTTC
NA	TRBV7-8	NA	TRBJ2-7	CASSTRTNLREQYF	TGTGCCAGCAGCACTCGGACTAACCTACGAGAGCAGTACTTC
NA	TRBV7-9	TRBD2	TRBJ2-1	CASSLEGGSGYNEQFF	TGTGCCAGCAGCTTAGAGGGCGGGAGTGGGTACAATGAGCAGTTCTTC
few	TRBV28	TRBD2	TRBJ2-1	CASSPAGGGGYNEQFF	TGTGCCAGCAGTCCGGCCGGCGGGGGGGGCTACAATGAGCAGTTCTTC
NA	TRBV12-5	NA	TRBJ2-5	CASGDRTQYF	TGTGCTAGTGGGGACAGGACCCAGTACTTC
NA	TRBV7-9	NA	TRBJ2-7	CASSLEAYEQYF	TGTGCCAGCAGCTTAGAGGCCTACGAGCAGTACTTC
NA	TRBV9	NA	TRBJ2-6	CASGQNSGANVLTF	TGTGCCAGCGGGCAGAACTCTGGGGCCAACGTCCTGACTTTC
NA	TRBV5-6	TRBD2	TRBJ2-7	CASSLGPSGSSYEQYF	TGTGCCAGCAGCTTGGGTCCTAGCGGGAGCTCCTACGAGCAGTACTTC
NA	TRBV14	NA	TRBJ2-7	CASSQDEGLGEQYF	TGTGCCAGCAGCCAAGATGAGGGGCTGGGCGAGCAGTACTTC
NA	TRBV6-1	NA	TRBJ2-3	CASSVLTVTDTQYF	TGTGCCAGCAGTGTACTGACTGTCACAGATACGCAGTATTTT
NA	TRBV6-6	NA	TRBJ2-7	CASSYGGTVYEQYF	TGTGCCAGCAGTTACGGGGGGACAGTCTACGAGCAGTACTTC
NA	TRBV6-1	TRBD2	TRBJ2-1	CASSEGTSWNEQFF	TGTGCCAGCAGTGAAGGGACTAGCTGGAATGAGCAGTTCTTC
NA	TRBV28	NA	TRBJ2-7	CASSWGGQYYEQYF	TGTGCCAGCAGTTGGGGGGGCCAGTACTACGAGCAGTACTTC
NA	TRBV27	TRBD1	TRBJ2-7	CASSLGTGYEQYF	TGTGCCAGCAGTCTCGGGACAGGGTACGAGCAGTACTTC
once	TRBV25-1	TRBD1	TRBJ2-7	CASWPGTGYEQYF	TGTGCCAGTTGGCCCGGGACAGGCTACGAGCAGTACTTC
NA	TRBV6-5	NA	TRBJ2-2	CASTGVSTGELFF	TGTGCCAGCACGGGGGTATCCACCGGGGAGCTGTTTTTT
NA	TRBV7-2	TRBD2	TRBJ2-2	CASSLWREGQVSTGELFF	TGTGCCAGCAGCTTATGGCGGGAGGGCCAGGTTAGCACCGGGGAGCTGTTTTTT
NA	TRBV6-1	NA	TRBJ1-5	CASSFGGQPQHF	TGTGCCAGCAGTTTCGGGGGTCAGCCCCAGCATTTT
NA	TRBV5-1	NA	TRBJ2-2	CASTQTVTNTGELFF	TGCGCCAGCACCCAGACAGTTACGAACACCGGGGAGCTGTTTTTT
NA	TRBV11-2	NA	TRBJ1-2	CASSAQGEYGYTF	TGTGCCAGCAGCGCCCAAGGGGAGTATGGCTACACCTTC